The 18 T cell receptor beta chains reported below all come from one sample, sequenced in a study of CD8+ T cells in alopecia areata (dated 2018 in TCRdb). Libraries were made using the immunoSEQ multiplex PCR assay. For TCR sequencing, RNA was extracted from every sample and reverse transcribed into cDNA to serve as template. TCRdb limited this immuneACCESS table to in-frame rearrangements with V and J called. A share of clones is missing; checked studies link under half to unresolved V genes, and the rest is unexplained. Here the sample has approximately 98,000 clones; 55% to 70% occur a single time. 20% to 30% of the sample rests with the top ten. Sequencing was performed on NKG2D-low CD8+ T cells sorted from blood. The cell subset or site label corresponds to: sorted CD8+ NKG2D-low blood T cells. These receptors were obtained from a human donor with alopecia areata.

This clone has a handful of counts. The genes are TRBV29-1 and TRBJ2-3; 9 bases fit TRBD2. J gave up 4 bases and V 6 bases, and 11 bases lay outside the gene matches. The CDR3 is made up of 15 amino acids. Germline loops: CDR1 SQVTM, CDR2 ANQGSEA. In DNA, the CDR3 is TGCAGCGTAGAACCGGGACGACTAGCGGCAGATACGCAGTATTTT. It is translated as CSVEPGRLAADTQYF.

To note about this clone: One end of the junction is discordant with germline, which a read error may explain. The J gene is TRBJ2-7, the V gene TRBV7-9; D is perhaps TRBD1 (5 bases). The CDR3 runs to 13 residues. Germline CDR1 reads SEHNR; CDR2 reads FQNEAQ (reference sequence). The CDR3 loop is CASSLVSQGSTDF. The CDR3 DNA follows: TGTGCCAGCAGCTTAGTGTCTCAGGGCTCGACGGACTTC.

This clone has only a few counts. The V and J genes are TRBV11-3 and TRBJ1-1; D is unresolved. CDR1 is SGHNT, CDR2 YENEEA, per germline. This CDR3 is 12 amino acids long. V lost 7 bases and J lost 3, with 9 bases in between. The CDR3 loop reads CASTREDTEAFF. The CDR3 DNA follows: TGTGCCAGCACCCGGGAGGACACTGAAGCTTTCTTT.

The V call is TRBV5-1, the J call TRBJ2-2; the D is unclear. CDR3 length equals 16 residues. From germline, CDR1 is SGHRS and CDR2 YFSETQ. V dropped 0 bases and J dropped 0 bases, with 9 bases sitting between them. This chain's CDR3 is CASSLGVSANTGELFF. For the CDR3, the DNA is TGCGCCAGCAGCTTGGGTGTCAGTGCGAACACCGGGGAGCTGTTTTTT.

The J gene is TRBJ2-7, the V gene TRBV2; 10 nucleotides match TRBD2. The CDR3 has 16 amino acids. Losses at the gene ends were 8 bases for V and 3 bases for J; bases not matched to a gene: 13. Germline V CDR1 and CDR2: SNHLY, FYNNEI. CDR3 DNA: TGTGCCAGCTGCGACCGACTAGCGGGCGATTACTACGAGCAGTACTTC. Protein: CASCDRLAGDYYEQYF.

With respect to this clone: This same CDR3 is encoded by further DNA sequences in the sample. The chain joins TRBV6-5 to TRBJ2-7; 10 bases map to TRBD1. J gave up 2 bases and V 2 bases, and 0 bases lay outside the gene matches. CDR3 size: 14 residues. Germline lookup yields CDR1 MNHEY and CDR2 SVGAGI. Here the CDR3 DNA reads TGTGCCAGCAGTTACGGGACAGGGGCCTACGAGCAGTACTTC. Its protein is CASSYGTGAYEQYF.

This clone was detected only a few times. This chain joins TRBV5-1 and TRBJ2-1, with TRBD1 matching over 12 bases. Trimming removed 4 bases from V and 0 bases from J; junction bases left unmatched: 11. CDR3 size: 19 residues. Germline CDR1 is SGHRS and CDR2 is YFSETQ. CDR3: CASSNPPGQGAISYNEQFF. The CDR3 DNA is TGCGCCAGCAGCAACCCGCCGGGACAGGGGGCAATCTCCTACAATGAGCAGTTCTTC.

The rearrangement joins TRBV5-1 to TRBJ2-7, with D possibly matching TRBD2 (8 bases). Trimming removed 0 bases from V and 4 bases from J, with 17 bases in between. The CDR3 consists of 16 residues. Germline CDR1 reads SGHRS; CDR2 reads YFSETQ. The DNA for the CDR3 is TGCGCCAGCAGCTTGGAACGGACAGGCGGGGGGTACGAGCAGTACTTC. This encodes CASSLERTGGGYEQYF. Based on the CDR3 plus reference TRBV5-1 and TRBJ2-7, the full variable domain is KAGVTQTPRYLIKTRGQQVTLSCSPISGHRSVSWYQQTPGQGLQFLFEYFSETQRNKGNFPGRFSGRQFSNSRSEMNVSTLELGDSALYLCASSLERTGGGYEQYFGPGTRLTVT.

J is TRBJ2-7 and V is TRBV9; 11 bases map to TRBD2. Germline V gene lookup returns CDR1 SGDLS and CDR2 YYNGEE. This CDR3 is built from 17 residues. J lost 3 bases, V lost 3 bases, and 11 bases had no gene match. CDR3 sequence reads: CASSAGGFTSGSYEQYF. The CDR3 nucleotides are TGTGCCAGCAGCGCGGGGGGATTCACTAGCGGGAGCTACGAGCAGTACTTC.

V gene TRBV6-5 combines with J gene TRBJ2-2; TRBD2 is a possible D gene (6 bases). V shed 8 bases and J shed 8 bases, with 6 bases lying between them. The CDR3 loop spans 10 amino acids. Germline V CDR1 and CDR2: MNHEY, SVGAGI. The CDR3, as DNA: TGTGCCAGCGGGAGGGGGGAGCTGTTTTTT. The encoded protein is CASGRGELFF.

The DNA for the CDR3 is TGTGCCAGGGAGGGGGGTTTCACAGATACGCAGTATTTT. Its protein is CAREGGFTDTQYF. The V gene is TRBV2, the J gene TRBJ2-3; D is tentatively TRBD1 or TRBD2 (6 bases each). V was trimmed by 9 bases and J by 2 bases, leaving 12 bases between them. The CDR3 covers 13 residues. The germline V gene has CDR1 SNHLY and CDR2 FYNNEI.

The genes are TRBV5-1 and TRBJ2-1, with 10 bases identical to TRBD1. This CDR3 has 16 residues. The germline V gene has CDR1 SGHRS and CDR2 YFSETQ. With 0 bases clipped from V and 7 bases from J, the junction kept 7 bases outside the gene matches. CDR3 in DNA: TGCGCCAGCAGCTTGGGACGGGACAGGGGTCAAAATGAGCAGTTCTTC. It encodes CASSLGRDRGQNEQFF.

The chain couples TRBV6-5 to TRBJ2-1; 8 bases line up with TRBD2. V was pared by 0 bases and J by 7 bases, with 5 bases of the junction left unmatched. The germline V gene encodes CDR1 MNHEY and CDR2 SVGAGI. The CDR3 runs to 15 residues. The CDR3, as DNA: TGTGCCAGCAGTTACTCGGTATCTAGCGGGAATGAGCAGTTCTTC. Amino acids: CASSYSVSSGNEQFF.

The chain is built from TRBV29-1 and TRBJ2-7, with 9 bases fitting TRBD2. After removal of 3 bases from V and 1 base from J, the junction contained 4 bases not matched to a gene. Germline values: CDR1 SQVTM, CDR2 ANQGSEA. The CDR3 extends over 14 amino acids. For the CDR3, the DNA is TGCAGCGTTGAGGCTAGCGGGATGTCCTACGAGCAGTACTTC. Its protein product is CSVEASGMSYEQYF.

The CDR3 loop reads CASSDGPRGAQYF. CDR3 in DNA: TGTGCCAGCAGTGATGGACCCAGAGGAGCGCAGTATTTT. This sequence joins TRBV2 and TRBJ2-3; no reliable D call. The CDR3 contains 13 residues. Trimming removed 3 bases at V and 10 bases at J, with 14 bases between. Germline loops: CDR1 SNHLY, CDR2 FYNNEI.

The chain combines TRBV7-8 with TRBJ2-1; D is perhaps TRBD2 (6 bases). V was cut by 3 bases and J by 4 bases, with 19 bases left in between. Germline V lookup: CDR1 SGHVS, CDR2 FQNEAQ. The CDR3 covers 17 residues. CDR3 amino acids: CASSFQHRDSTYNEQFF. DNA for the CDR3: TGTGCCAGCAGCTTCCAGCACCGGGACTCCACGTACAATGAGCAGTTCTTC.

On this clone: The identical CDR3 is also encoded by other nucleotide sequences in the sample. The chain uses TRBV27 and TRBJ2-1; weak D call: TRBD1 (6 bases). The CDR3 runs to 12 residues. With 3 bases removed from V and 8 bases from J, the gap between germline ends came to 8 bases. Germline V lookup: CDR1 MNHEY, CDR2 SMNVEV (reference sequence). CDR3 nucleotide sequence: TGTGCCAGCAGTTTTAGGGGGTATGAGCAGTTCTTC. It translates to CASSFRGYEQFF.

This clone was recorded only once. This chain links TRBV5-6 with TRBJ2-7; 10 nucleotides agree with TRBD2. The trim removed 3 bases at V and 2 bases at J, leaving 8 bases unmatched. This CDR3 region has 16 residues. Germline CDR1 SGHDT, CDR2 YYEEEE. CDR3 region: CASSYGLAGVAYEQYF. CDR3 DNA: TGTGCCAGCAGCTACGGCCTAGCGGGAGTTGCCTACGAGCAGTACTTC. Looking up the rest from reference TRBV5-6 and TRBJ2-7 gives the full variable domain: DAGVTQSPTHLIKTRGQQVTLRCSPKSGHDTVSWYQQALGQGPQFIFQYYEEEERQRGNFPDRFSGHQFPNYSSELNVNALLLGDSALYLCASSYGLAGVAYEQYFGPGTRLTVT.